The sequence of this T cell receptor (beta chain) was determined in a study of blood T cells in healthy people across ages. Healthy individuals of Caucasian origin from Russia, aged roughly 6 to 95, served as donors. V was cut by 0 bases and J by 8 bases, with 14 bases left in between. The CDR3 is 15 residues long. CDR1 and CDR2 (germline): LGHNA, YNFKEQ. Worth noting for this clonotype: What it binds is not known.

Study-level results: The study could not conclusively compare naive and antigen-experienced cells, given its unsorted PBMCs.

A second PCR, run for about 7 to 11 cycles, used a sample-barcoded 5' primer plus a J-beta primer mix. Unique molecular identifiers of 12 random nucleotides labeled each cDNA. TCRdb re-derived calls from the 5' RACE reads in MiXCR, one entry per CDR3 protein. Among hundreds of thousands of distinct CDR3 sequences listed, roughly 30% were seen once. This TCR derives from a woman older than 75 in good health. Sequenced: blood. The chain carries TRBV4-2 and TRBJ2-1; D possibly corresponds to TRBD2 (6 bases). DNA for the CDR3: TGTGCCAGCAGCCAAGACTCGGGGGACGGCGATGAGCAGTTCTTC. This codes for CASSQDSGDGDEQFF.